This T cell receptor (beta chain) was identified in a study of blood T cells in healthy people across ages. Findings and limits, study-wide: TCR beta diversity correlated strongly with naive T cell percentage.

Researchers isolated at least 6.5 million PBMCs per sample. Next came a second PCR, run for about 7 to 12 cycles, which used a sample-barcoded 5' primer along with a J-beta primer mix. With 12 random nucleotides, a template-switch adaptor tagged each individual cDNA molecule. TCRdb re-called the 5' RACE reads through MiXCR, storing one row per CDR3 protein. The table shows 700,000 or so distinct CDR3 sequences, with about a fifth occurring only once. A few counts support this clonotype. No antigen is known for it. A junction end diverges from the germline sequence, so it may reflect a read error. The sequenced sample was blood. This clonotype was obtained from a man aged 70-80 years in good health.

The CDR3 loop reads CATSRGRGANTGTQYF. The CDR3 nucleotides are TGTGCCACCAGCAGAGGACGCGGGGCCAACACAGGTACGCAGTATTTT. The chain recombines TRBV15 with TRBJ2-3; a weak D match, TRBD2 (6 bases). CDR1 is LNHNV, CDR2 YYDKDF, per germline (reference sequence). This CDR3 has 16 amino acids.